This passage covers 2 T cell receptor beta chains from one sample sequenced in a study of T-cell reconstitution after alpha-beta-depleted transplantation in children. Library preparation (for TCRbeta) was performed with unique molecular identifiers. TCRdb redid the calling of the PCR reads with MiXCR, one entry per CDR3 protein. The table includes 200,000 to 250,000 distinct CDR3 sequences, more than 20% detected once. The sample here was PBMCs, mostly from graft donor cells, taken 360 days after TCRalphabeta/CD19-depleted stem cell transplant. The receptor set was obtained from a female patient aged 2-10 years who had a stem cell transplant for congenital amegakaryocytic thrombocytopenia, so the T cells may come from the graft donor.

This clonotype has a count of ten or more. The chain has TRBV5-1 and TRBJ1-6, with TRBD1 as a possible D gene (6 bases). Germline V gene data show CDR1 as SGHRS and CDR2 as YFSETQ. The germline V and J ends were trimmed by 3 bases and 8 bases, with 9 bases remaining between them. The CDR3 totals 13 residues. CDR3 nucleotides: TGCGCCAGCAGCTGGAACAGGGATTCACCCCTCCACTTT. Its protein is CASSWNRDSPLHF.

This sequence joins TRBV4-1 and TRBJ2-1; 8 nucleotides line up with TRBD2. The germline CDR1 and CDR2 sequences are MGHRA and YSYEKL. Unmatched junction bases numbered 10, after V lost 5 bases and J lost 4 bases. There are 16 residues in the CDR3. CDR3 sequence: CASSGPRASGYNEQFF. The DNA of the CDR3 is TGCGCCAGCAGCGGTCCTAGGGCTAGCGGGTACAATGAGCAGTTCTTC.